These 19 T cell receptor beta chains share one sample of origin, sequenced in a study of regulatory T cells in long-lasting Graves disease (TCRdb year 2021). Per the publication, the time point label means: newly diagnosed GD, antithyroid drugs for less than 3 months. RNA was extracted from PBMCs in TRIzol for both TCR sequencing and RNA sequencing. Library creation used multiplex PCR. This sample was sequenced with an Illumina HiSeq 4000. iRepertoire HTBI primers and Arm-PCR amplification of CDR3 regions were used to construct TCR beta libraries. Using fastp trimming at Q25 and MiXCR clonotype assembly, TCRdb reanalyzed the public sequencing data and kept in-frame beta chains. Records with the same CDR3 protein are collapsed into one entry carrying the most frequent genes and DNA. The sample profile shows 300,000 to 450,000 distinct CDR3 sequences; about a sixth of them were found once. The top ten constitute approximately 21% of the sample.

The input for sequencing was peripheral blood mononuclear cells (PBMCs), taken at new diagnosis, from a patient treated with antithyroid drugs. Source of these receptors: a female donor with Graves disease.

In the case of this clonotype: A much larger clone differs from this one at a single base, so this may be a read error. The gene calls are TRBV7-2 and TRBJ2-3; TRBD2 matches at 11 bases. CDR3 size: 15 residues. The germline V gene has CDR1 SGHTA and CDR2 FQGNSA. J lost 2 bases, V lost 6 bases, and 4 bases had no gene match. CDR3 DNA: TGTGCCAGCAGAGATAGCGGGGGGGTCACAGATACGCAGTATTTT. It yields the protein CASRDSGGVTDTQYF.

This clonotype has ten or more counts. The chain has TRBV5-1 and TRBJ1-1, with D unclear. The length of the CDR3 is 15 residues. Between the trimmed V and J ends, which lost 0 bases and 6 bases, there was a span of 15 bases. Germline assignment: CDR1 SGHRS and CDR2 YFSETQ. CDR3 protein: CASSLESRLSSEAFF. The CDR3 nucleotides are TGCGCCAGCAGCTTGGAGAGCAGACTGTCCTCTGAAGCTTTCTTT.

J is TRBJ2-1 and V is TRBV2; 8 nucleotides line up with TRBD1. The CDR3 has 15 residues. Trimming cost V 7 bases and J 6 bases; bases outside gene matches: 11. CDR1 is SNHLY and CDR2 is FYNNEI in the germline V gene. The CDR3 region has the DNA TGTGCCAGCACTGCCGGGACAGGAGGAATCAATGAGCAGTTCTTC. Residues: CASTAGTGGINEQFF. The variable domain in full, completed from reference TRBV2 and TRBJ2-1, reads EPEVTQTPSHQVTQMGQEVILRCVPISNHLYFYWYRQILGQKVEFLVSFYNNEISEKSEIFDDQFSVERPDGSNFTLKIRSTKLEDSAMYFCASTAGTGGINEQFFGPGTRLTVL.

This clonotype has just a few counts. The chain combines TRBV7-6 with TRBJ1-3; D call uncertain. The germline V and J ends were trimmed by 5 bases and 2 bases, with 10 bases remaining between them. CDR3 length: 14 amino acids. CDR1 is SGHVS, CDR2 FNYEAQ, per germline. Here the CDR3 DNA reads TGTGCCAGCAGCGCAGAATTCCCTGGAAACACCATATATTTT. Its translation is CASSAEFPGNTIYF.

A few counts support this clonotype. The chain links TRBV6-4 to TRBJ2-1; TRBD2 matches at 13 bases. The junction had 0 bases not matched to a gene; V was cut back by 4 bases and J by 6 bases. Looked up from germline, CDR1 is MRHNA and CDR2 is SNTAGT. CDR3 length: 14 residues. CDR3 protein: CASSGLAGGNEQFF. The CDR3 bases are TGTGCCAGCAGTGGACTAGCGGGAGGCAATGAGCAGTTCTTC.

Within the sample, this clonotype is medium-sized. The chain links TRBV20-1 to TRBJ2-1; 10 bases are shared with TRBD2. The germline V gene has CDR1 DFQATT and CDR2 SNEGSKA (reference sequence). V shed 3 bases and J 4 bases; nucleotides not matched to a gene: 12. The CDR3 is 17 amino acids. Here the CDR3 reads CSARFPAGGTLYNEQFF. As DNA, the CDR3 is TGCAGTGCTAGGTTTCCAGCGGGGGGGACCTTATACAATGAGCAGTTCTTC.

This clonotype appeared many times. This chain joins TRBV2 and TRBJ2-1; 7 bases line up with TRBD1. The germline V gene has CDR1 SNHLY and CDR2 FYNNEI. CDR3 size: 14 residues. With V trimmed by 4 bases and J by 5 bases, 5 bases remained unmatched. This CDR3 is CASSARTGNNEQFF. CDR3 bases: TGTGCCAGCAGTGCCCGGACAGGTAACAATGAGCAGTTCTTC.

This clonotype was observed a few times. The chain links TRBV24-1 to TRBJ2-5; D unresolved. The germline CDR1 and CDR2 sequences are KGHDR and SFDVKD. The CDR3 is 13 residues long. The germline V and J ends were trimmed by 0 bases and 4 bases, with 5 bases remaining between them. In DNA form, the CDR3 reads TGTGCCACCAGTGATTTGAAAGGAGAGACCCAGTACTTC. This codes for CATSDLKGETQYF.

To note about this clonotype: A single base separates this from a much larger clone, so it may be a read error. This chain links TRBV7-3 with TRBJ2-1, with D tentatively TRBD1 (6 bases). CDR3 length: 13 residues. Germline CDR1 and CDR2: SGHTA and FQGTGA. V was clipped by 0 bases and J by 14 bases, with 14 bases between them. CDR3: CASSLTLGAGKFF. DNA for the CDR3: TGTGCCAGCAGCTTAACCCTGGGGGCCGGGAAGTTCTTC.

The chain employs TRBV28 and TRBJ2-3; D might be TRBD1 (6 bases). From germline, CDR1 is MDHEN and CDR2 SYDVKM. The CDR3 covers 16 residues. With 6 bases removed from V and 2 bases from J, the gap between germline ends came to 18 bases. The CDR3 spells CASSPEGEWVTDTQYF. The CDR3 DNA sequence: TGTGCCAGCAGCCCTGAGGGGGAGTGGGTCACAGATACGCAGTATTTT.

This clonotype has a handful of counts. The gene calls are TRBV4-1 and TRBJ1-6, with D possibly TRBD1 on 6 matching bases. Germline V CDR1 and CDR2: MGHRA, YSYEKL. CDR3 length: 16 residues. V was clipped by 0 bases and J by 13 bases, with 19 bases between them. CDR3 DNA sequence: TGCGCCAGCAGCCAAGATACTAGTGTCAGGGGTCGGCCCCTCCACTTT. It specifies CASSQDTSVRGRPLHF.

In this sample, this clonotype turned up many times. The CDR3 is CASSPGRPYNEQFF. CDR3 in DNA: TGTGCCAGCAGTCCCGGACGGCCCTACAATGAGCAGTTCTTC. The chain is built from TRBV2 and TRBJ2-1; D is ambiguous. The V and J ends lost 5 bases and 2 bases respectively, with 10 bases between them. Germline values: CDR1 SNHLY, CDR2 FYNNEI. This CDR3 is 14 amino acids long.

Many counts were recorded for this clonotype. CDR3 nucleotides: TGTGCCAGCAGTTTATCCGGACGAATCTCCTACAATGAGCAGTTCTTC. Its protein is CASSLSGRISYNEQFF. The chain couples TRBV27 to TRBJ2-1; D uncertain. The CDR3 length is 16 residues. V dropped 0 bases and J dropped 0 bases, with 9 bases sitting between them. Germline loops: CDR1 MNHEY, CDR2 SMNVEV (reference sequence).

This clonotype has just a few counts. The gene calls are TRBV11-3 and TRBJ2-2; 11 nucleotides agree with TRBD1. The CDR3 is 15 amino acids. Losses at the gene ends were 5 bases for V and 5 bases for J; bases not matched to a gene: 4. CDR1 and CDR2 (germline): SGHNT, YENEEA. The CDR3 DNA reads as TGTGCCAGCAGCGCGGGACAGGGGGGTACCGGGGAGCTGTTTTTT. This encodes CASSAGQGGTGELFF.

This clonotype was recorded at least ten times. The genes are TRBV5-1 and TRBJ2-5; D not certain. The V end was cut by 3 bases, the J end by 4 bases, with 13 bases between. CDR3 length: 14 residues. Germline CDR1 reads SGHRS; CDR2 reads YFSETQ. CDR3 in amino acids: CASSWTPGRETQYF. CDR3 sequence (DNA): TGCGCCAGCAGCTGGACCCCTGGCCGAGAGACCCAGTACTTC.

This clonotype turned up a few times. The chain carries TRBV9 and TRBJ2-3, with D perhaps matching TRBD1 or TRBD2 (5 bases each). This CDR3 is built from 15 residues. CDR1 is SGDLS and CDR2 is YYNGEE in the germline V gene. Trimming took 3 bases from V and 5 from J, leaving 16 bases between them. CDR3: CASSASGGSGDTQYF. The CDR3 region has the DNA TGTGCCAGCAGCGCGAGTGGGGGATCGGGAGATACGCAGTATTTT.

This clonotype was observed at least ten times. The chain carries TRBV19 and TRBJ2-3; D unresolved. The CDR3 totals 15 residues. Germline CDR1 is LNHDA and CDR2 is SQIVND (reference sequence). V was clipped by 0 bases and J by 1 base, with 8 bases between them. The CDR3 is CASSIEAARTDTQYF. For the CDR3, the DNA is TGTGCCAGTAGTATAGAGGCGGCTCGCACAGATACGCAGTATTTT.

J is TRBJ2-7 and V is TRBV14, with a possible D match to TRBD2 (6 bases). The CDR3 totals 17 residues. In germline, CDR1 is SGHDN, CDR2 FVKESK. Trimming left V 0 bases short and J 2 bases short, with 17 bases between. CDR3 in DNA: TGTGCCAGCAGCCAAGAACGGGACTTCACGTCCCCCTACGAGCAGTACTTC. As protein: CASSQERDFTSPYEQYF.

This clonotype was counted many times. The chain carries TRBV2 and TRBJ1-3, with a weak D call TRBD1 (5 bases). The CDR3 totals 13 residues. Germline V gene lookup returns CDR1 SNHLY and CDR2 FYNNEI. V was trimmed by 6 bases and J by 1 base, leaving 7 bases between them. The CDR3 bases are TGTGCCAGCAGCACAGGATCTGGAAACACCATATATTTT. This sequence encodes CASSTGSGNTIYF.